This TCR beta chain was identified in a study of blood T cell repertoires in COVID-19. Study in general: Sample material is recorded as cDNA or gDNA derived from T cells, B-cell-depleted T cells, or PBMCs.

The protocol was immunoSEQ multiplex PCR, while the TCRdb copy is restricted to in-frame clones and leaves out a portion. The sample lists roughly 110,000 clones; around 83% were seen once. This CDR3 spans 16 amino acids. Germline V gene data show CDR1 as SGHNT and CDR2 as YYREEE (reference sequence). The V and J ends lost 0 bases and 1 base respectively, with 8 bases between them. Sequenced material: peripheral blood. This sequence originates from a man in his 70s with acute or convalescent COVID-19. The V and J genes are TRBV5-4 and TRBJ2-6; D perhaps matches TRBD1 (6 bases). Here the CDR3 reads CASSLGRGSGANVLTF. CDR3 coding DNA: TGTGCCAGCAGCTTGGGCAGGGGTTCTGGGGCCAACGTCCTGACTTTC.